A selection of T cell receptor beta chains follows, all from one sample in a study of OX40 agonist ivuxolimab in advanced cancers. The data were produced by immunoSEQ multiplex PCR, yet TCRdb's version contains in-frame clones alone and is incomplete. The repertoire holds about 80,000 clones, with 90% to 95% as singletons. This sample comprised CD4+ or CD8+ T cells sorted from blood, obtained in a trial of the OX40 agonist ivuxolimab. All receptors come from an adult with an advanced solid tumor such as melanoma, head and neck, liver or kidney cancer. CDR3s include the opening cysteine and the closing phenylalanine or tryptophan. D genes are given only for firm matches. Size tells how often a clone was seen (once, few, many) or the class of an expanded clone, and some rows leave it out.

D gene	V gene	clone size	CDR3 length	J gene	CDR3 protein	CDR3 DNA
NA	TRBV5-1	NA	15	TRBJ1-1	CASSFRAGSRTEAFF	TGCGCCAGCAGCTTCCGAGCGGGCAGTAGGACTGAAGCTTTCTTT
NA	TRBV2	NA	13	TRBJ2-7	CASMLAGGGEQYF	TGTGCCAGCATGTTAGCAGGCGGCGGCGAGCAGTACTTC
TRBD1	TRBV28	NA	14	TRBJ2-7	CASSLTGPTYEQYF	TGTGCCAGCAGCCTGACAGGGCCAACCTACGAGCAGTACTTC
TRBD2	TRBV4-3	NA	15	TRBJ2-5	CASSKNRGGQETQYF	TGCGCCAGCAGCAAAAACCGGGGGGGCCAAGAGACCCAGTACTTC
TRBD1	TRBV7-9	once	16	TRBJ2-7	CASSPWTGLRSYEQYF	TGTGCCAGCAGCCCCTGGACAGGCCTCAGGTCCTACGAGCAGTACTTC
NA	TRBV6-5	NA	14	TRBJ2-7	CASSYSLVAYEQYF	TGTGCCAGCAGTTACTCTCTAGTCGCCTACGAGCAGTACTTC
TRBD2	TRBV15	NA	17	TRBJ2-1	CATSRTRTSGKGDEQFF	TGTGCCACCAGCAGAACACGGACTAGCGGGAAAGGCGATGAGCAGTTCTTC
NA	TRBV7-2	once	12	TRBJ2-2	CASSLGLGELFF	TGTGCCAGCAGCTTAGGTCTTGGGGAGCTGTTTTTT
NA	TRBV6-1	NA	12	TRBJ2-7	CASSEAYYEQYF	TGTGCCAGCAGTGAAGCCTACTACGAGCAGTACTTC
TRBD2	TRBV18	few	14	TRBJ2-7	CASSPTSGDYEQYF	TGTGCCAGCTCACCGACTAGCGGGGATTACGAGCAGTACTTC
NA	TRBV4-1	NA	15	TRBJ2-2	CASSQILAIGGELFF	TGCGCCAGCAGCCAAATTCTAGCGATCGGCGGGGAGCTGTTTTTT
NA	TRBV6-1	NA	12	TRBJ1-2	CASRAGNYGYTF	TGTGCCAGCAGGGCGGGGAACTATGGCTACACCTTC
NA	TRBV2	NA	12	TRBJ1-1	CATRDVGTEAFF	TGTGCCACCAGGGACGTTGGCACTGAAGCTTTCTTT
NA	TRBV7-2	NA	16	TRBJ1-3	CASSLVLTNSGNTIYF	TGTGCCAGCAGCTTAGTGCTGACAAACTCTGGAAACACCATATATTTT
NA	TRBV19	NA	16	TRBJ2-1	CASSIAATAPYNEQFF	TGTGCCAGTAGTATAGCGGCGACAGCCCCTTACAATGAGCAGTTCTTC
NA	TRBV2	NA	14	TRBJ2-1	CASNSGTFSGEQFF	TGTGCCAGCAATTCCGGGACTTTTAGTGGTGAGCAGTTCTTC
NA	TRBV21-1	NA	16	TRBJ1-5	CASSIGLSGRNQPQHF	TGTGCCAGCAGCATTGGTCTGTCAGGGCGCAATCAGCCCCAGCATTTT
NA	TRBV7-2	NA	15	TRBJ2-1	CASSSQVFSYNEQFF	TGTGCCAGCAGCTCTCAGGTATTCTCCTACAATGAGCAGTTCTTC
NA	TRBV28	NA	14	TRBJ2-7	CASSLRQISYEQYF	TGTGCCAGCAGTCTTCGACAGATTTCCTACGAGCAGTACTTC
NA	TRBV7-6	once	13	TRBJ2-5	CASSPLAQETQYF	TGTGCCAGCAGCCCCCTGGCTCAAGAGACCCAGTACTTC
TRBD2	TRBV14	few	16	TRBJ2-3	CASSHQAGVVADTQYF	TGTGCCAGCAGCCACCAAGCGGGAGTGGTTGCAGATACGCAGTATTTT
NA	TRBV19	NA	14	TRBJ2-7	CASSIGAGTYEQYF	TGTGCCAGTAGTATAGGGGCAGGGACCTACGAGCAGTACTTC
NA	TRBV18	NA	16	TRBJ1-2	CASSPSAGMTNYGYTF	TGTGCCAGCTCACCATCGGCAGGGATGACTAACTATGGCTACACCTTC
TRBD1	TRBV7-9	NA	15	TRBJ2-7	CASSAPGTEPYEQYF	TGTGCCAGCAGCGCCCCCGGGACAGAACCCTACGAGCAGTACTTC
NA	TRBV15	NA	12	TRBJ2-4	CATSRALGQQYF	TGTGCCACCAGCAGAGCTCTGGGACAACAGTACTTC
NA	TRBV5-5	NA	12	TRBJ2-7	CASSSPGYEQYF	TGTGCCAGCAGCTCGCCGGGTTACGAGCAGTACTTC
NA	TRBV11-3	once	16	TRBJ2-7	CASSPHPGPQGYEQYF	TGTGCCAGCAGCCCGCACCCCGGGCCCCAGGGCTACGAGCAGTACTTC
NA	TRBV7-6	NA	13	TRBJ1-6	CASSLLVDSPLHF	TGTGCCAGCAGCTTATTGGTGGATTCACCCCTCCACTTT
TRBD1	TRBV19	once	15	TRBJ1-2	CASSIGQAQGYGYTF	TGTGCCAGTAGTATCGGACAGGCCCAGGGCTATGGCTACACCTTC
NA	TRBV4-3	NA	17	TRBJ1-3	CASSQDSRRLSGNTIYF	TGCGCCAGCAGCCAAGACTCCCGACGACTCTCTGGAAACACCATATATTTT
NA	TRBV2	few	13	TRBJ2-2	CASSDAGTGELFF	TGTGCCAGCAGTGACGCGGGTACCGGGGAGCTGTTTTTT
NA	TRBV29-1	NA	15	TRBJ2-3	CSANDGGGRTDTQYF	TGCAGCGCTAACGACGGAGGGGGTCGCACAGATACGCAGTATTTT
NA	TRBV6-6	NA	15	TRBJ2-4	CASSYSGSKKNIQYF	TGTGCCAGCAGTTACTCGGGGAGTAAGAAAAACATTCAGTACTTC
TRBD1	TRBV5-1	NA	16	TRBJ2-7	CASSLAGTGSPYEQYF	TGCGCCAGCAGCTTGGCCGGGACAGGGTCCCCCTACGAGCAGTACTTC
NA	TRBV9	NA	17	TRBJ1-4	CASSVTGRSGGNEKLFF	TGTGCCAGCAGCGTCACAGGGCGATCAGGTGGTAATGAAAAACTGTTTTTT
TRBD1	TRBV7-3	NA	16	TRBJ2-3	CASSLNSGGNTDTQYF	TGTGCCAGCAGCTTAAATTCAGGGGGCAACACAGATACGCAGTATTTT
NA	TRBV6-1	NA	14	TRBJ1-1	CASSEIGGNTEAFF	TGTGCCAGCAGTGAGATTGGGGGGAACACTGAAGCTTTCTTT
TRBD1	TRBV5-1	NA	18	TRBJ1-4	CASSLEGRGNPTNEKLFF	TGCGCCAGCAGCTTGGAGGGCAGGGGGAATCCAACTAATGAAAAACTGTTTTTT
NA	TRBV7-2	NA	14	TRBJ2-5	CASRQMAVSETQYF	TGTGCCAGCAGACAAATGGCTGTGTCGGAGACCCAGTACTTC
NA	TRBV5-1	NA	15	TRBJ2-2	CASSLEAHNTGELFF	TGCGCCAGCAGCTTGGAGGCACATAACACCGGGGAGCTGTTTTTT
NA	TRBV10-3	NA	15	TRBJ1-1	CAISARVGGSTEAFF	TGTGCCATCAGTGCCCGCGTAGGTGGGAGCACTGAAGCTTTCTTT
NA	TRBV7-2	NA	16	TRBJ2-1	CASRKTGTGSYNEQFF	TGTGCCAGCAGAAAAACCGGGACGGGTTCCTACAATGAGCAGTTCTTC
NA	TRBV5-1	NA	14	TRBJ1-1	CASSFDHMNTEAFF	TGCGCCAGCAGCTTTGACCACATGAACACTGAAGCTTTCTTT
NA	TRBV10-1	NA	18	TRBJ2-1	CASTSGTGAEAGGNEQFF	TGCGCCAGCACCTCCGGGACAGGGGCCGAAGCGGGAGGCAATGAGCAGTTCTTC
NA	TRBV6-4	NA	15	TRBJ1-3	CASSGRSLSGNTIYF	TGTGCCAGCAGTGGGCGCTCTCTCTCTGGAAACACCATATATTTT
TRBD1	TRBV7-9	NA	12	TRBJ2-7	CASSRTGNEQYF	TGTGCCAGCAGCCGGACAGGGAACGAGCAGTACTTC
TRBD1	TRBV7-7	NA	15	TRBJ2-1	CASSLVAGGFNEQFF	TGTGCCAGCAGCTTAGTGGCAGGGGGATTCAATGAGCAGTTCTTC
NA	TRBV29-1	once	12	TRBJ2-3	CSVAGASDTQYF	TGCAGCGTGGCCGGAGCTTCAGATACGCAGTATTTT
TRBD1	TRBV29-1	NA	12	TRBJ2-5	CSGNRGAETQYF	TGCAGCGGTAACAGGGGCGCAGAGACCCAGTACTTC
NA	TRBV5-1	NA	13	TRBJ2-7	CASSLTSSYEQYF	TGCGCCAGCAGCTTGACCAGCTCCTACGAGCAGTACTTC
TRBD2	TRBV28	NA	14	TRBJ2-3	CASSDAGGTDTQYF	TGTGCCAGCAGTGACGCGGGGGGCACAGATACGCAGTATTTT
NA	TRBV7-2	once	15	TRBJ2-2	CASSLAPGNTGELFF	TGTGCCAGCAGCTTAGCGCCAGGGAACACCGGGGAGCTGTTTTTT
NA	TRBV28	NA	12	TRBJ1-5	CASSLVSQPQHF	TGTGCCAGCAGTTTAGTCTCGCAGCCCCAGCATTTT